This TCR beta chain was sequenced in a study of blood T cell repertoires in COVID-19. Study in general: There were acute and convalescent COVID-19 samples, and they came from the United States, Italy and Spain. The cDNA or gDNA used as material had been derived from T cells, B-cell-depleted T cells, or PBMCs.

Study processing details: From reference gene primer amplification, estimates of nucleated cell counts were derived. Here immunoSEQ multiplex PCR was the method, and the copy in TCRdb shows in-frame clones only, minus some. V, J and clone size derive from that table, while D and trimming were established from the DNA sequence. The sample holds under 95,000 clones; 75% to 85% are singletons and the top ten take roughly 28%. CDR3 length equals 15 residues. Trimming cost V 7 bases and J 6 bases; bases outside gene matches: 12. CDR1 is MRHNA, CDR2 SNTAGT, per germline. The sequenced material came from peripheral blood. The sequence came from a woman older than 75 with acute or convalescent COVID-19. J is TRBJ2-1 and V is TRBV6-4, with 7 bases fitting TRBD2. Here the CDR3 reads CASMRTRTSCNEQFF. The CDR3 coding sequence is TGTGCCAGCATGAGGACACGGACTAGTTGCAATGAGCAGTTCTTC.